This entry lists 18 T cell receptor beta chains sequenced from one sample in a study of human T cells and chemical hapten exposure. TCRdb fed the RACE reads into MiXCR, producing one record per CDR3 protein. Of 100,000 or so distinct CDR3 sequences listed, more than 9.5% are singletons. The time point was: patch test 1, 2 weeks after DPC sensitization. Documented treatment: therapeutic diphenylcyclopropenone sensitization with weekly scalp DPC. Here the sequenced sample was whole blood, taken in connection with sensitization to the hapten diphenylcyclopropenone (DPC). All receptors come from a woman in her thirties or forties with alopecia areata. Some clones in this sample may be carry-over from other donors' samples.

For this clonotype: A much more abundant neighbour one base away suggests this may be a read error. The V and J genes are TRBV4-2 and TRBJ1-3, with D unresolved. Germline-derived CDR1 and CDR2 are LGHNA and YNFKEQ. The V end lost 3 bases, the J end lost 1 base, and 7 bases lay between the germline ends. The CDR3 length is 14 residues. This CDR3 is CASSHEVSGNTIYF. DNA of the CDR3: TGTGCCAGCAGCCATGAGGTGTCTGGAAACACCATATATTTT.

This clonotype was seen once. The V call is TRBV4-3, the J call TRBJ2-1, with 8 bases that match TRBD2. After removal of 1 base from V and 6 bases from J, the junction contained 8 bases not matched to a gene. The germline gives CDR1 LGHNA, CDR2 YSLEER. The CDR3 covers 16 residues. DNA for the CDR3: TGCGCCAGCAGCCAAGGGGCTAACGGGGGGGTCAATGAGCAGTTCTTC. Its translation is CASSQGANGGVNEQFF.

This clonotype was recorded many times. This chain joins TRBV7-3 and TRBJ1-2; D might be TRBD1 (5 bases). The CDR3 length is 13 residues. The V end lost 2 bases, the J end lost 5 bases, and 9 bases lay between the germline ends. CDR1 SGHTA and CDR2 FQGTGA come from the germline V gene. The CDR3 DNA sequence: TGTGCCAGCAGCTTAGTGGCAGGGTATGGCTACACCTTC. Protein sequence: CASSLVAGYGYTF. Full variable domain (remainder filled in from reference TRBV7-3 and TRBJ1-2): GAGVSQTPSNKVTEKGKYVELRCDPISGHTALYWYRQSLGQGPEFLIYFQGTGAADDSGLPNDRFFAVRPEGSVSTLKIQRTERGDSAVYLCASSLVAGYGYTFGSGTRLTVV.

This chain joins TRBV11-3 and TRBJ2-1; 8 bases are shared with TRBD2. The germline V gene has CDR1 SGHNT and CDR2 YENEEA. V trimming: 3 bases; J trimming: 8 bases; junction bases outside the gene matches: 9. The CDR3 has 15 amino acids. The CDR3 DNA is TGTGCCAGCAGCTTTCTGGCGGGAGGAAAGGATGAGCAGTTCTTC. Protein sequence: CASSFLAGGKDEQFF.

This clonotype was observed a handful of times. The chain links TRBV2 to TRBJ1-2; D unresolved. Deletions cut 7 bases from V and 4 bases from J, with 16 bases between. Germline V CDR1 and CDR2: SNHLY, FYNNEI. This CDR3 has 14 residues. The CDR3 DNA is TGTGCCAGCACCAACCTTGGGTTGGGCTATGGCTACACCTTC. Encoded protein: CASTNLGLGYGYTF.

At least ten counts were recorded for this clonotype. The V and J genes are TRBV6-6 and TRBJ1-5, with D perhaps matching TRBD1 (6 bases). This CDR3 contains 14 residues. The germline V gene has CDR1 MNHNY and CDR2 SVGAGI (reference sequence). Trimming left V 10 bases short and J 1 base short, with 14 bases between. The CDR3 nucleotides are TGTGCCATAAAACAGGGTACCAGCAATCAGCCCCAGCATTTT. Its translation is CAIKQGTSNQPQHF.

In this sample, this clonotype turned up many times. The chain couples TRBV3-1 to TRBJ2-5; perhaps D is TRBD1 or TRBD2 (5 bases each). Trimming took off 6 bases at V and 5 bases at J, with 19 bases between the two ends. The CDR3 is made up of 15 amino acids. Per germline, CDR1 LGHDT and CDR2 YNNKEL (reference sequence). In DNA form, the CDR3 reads TGTGCCAGCAGACCGGGACCGCCCGAAGGGGAGACCCAGTACTTC. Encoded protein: CASRPGPPEGETQYF.

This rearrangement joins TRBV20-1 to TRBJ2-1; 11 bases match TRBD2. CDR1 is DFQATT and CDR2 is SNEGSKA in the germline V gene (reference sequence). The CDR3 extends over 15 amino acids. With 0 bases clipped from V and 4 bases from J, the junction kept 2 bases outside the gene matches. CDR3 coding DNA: TGCAGTGCTAGAGAACTAGCGGGAGATTACAATGAGCAGTTCTTC. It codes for CSARELAGDYNEQFF.

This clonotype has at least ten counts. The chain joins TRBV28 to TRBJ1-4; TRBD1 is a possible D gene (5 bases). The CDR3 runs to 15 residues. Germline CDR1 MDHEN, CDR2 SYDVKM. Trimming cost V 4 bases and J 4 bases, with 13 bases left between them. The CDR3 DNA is TGTGCCAGCAGTTCCGGGGGAGTCCATAATGAAAAACTGTTTTTT. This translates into CASSSGGVHNEKLFF.

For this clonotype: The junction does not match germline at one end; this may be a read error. CDR3 region: CVSSRNLGYNQPQHF. CDR3 bases: TGTGTCAGCAGCCGTAACCTAGGCTACAATCAGCCCCAGCATTTT. The V call is TRBV5-5, the J call TRBJ1-5; D ambiguous. CDR3 length: 15 amino acids. CDR1 SGHKS and CDR2 YYEKEE come from the germline V gene (reference sequence).

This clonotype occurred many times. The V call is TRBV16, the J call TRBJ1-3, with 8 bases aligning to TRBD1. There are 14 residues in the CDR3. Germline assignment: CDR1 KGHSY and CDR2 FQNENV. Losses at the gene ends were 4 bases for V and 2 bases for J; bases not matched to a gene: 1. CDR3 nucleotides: TGTGCCAGCAGCCGGACAGGGCCTGGAAACACCATATATTTT. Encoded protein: CASSRTGPGNTIYF.

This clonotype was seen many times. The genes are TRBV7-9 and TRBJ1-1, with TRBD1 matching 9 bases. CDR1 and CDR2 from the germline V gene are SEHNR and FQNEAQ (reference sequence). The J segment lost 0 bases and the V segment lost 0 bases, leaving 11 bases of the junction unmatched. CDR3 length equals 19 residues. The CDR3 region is CASSLAVTGGKGMNTEAFF. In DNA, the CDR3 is TGTGCCAGCAGCTTAGCAGTTACAGGGGGCAAAGGGATGAACACTGAAGCTTTCTTT.

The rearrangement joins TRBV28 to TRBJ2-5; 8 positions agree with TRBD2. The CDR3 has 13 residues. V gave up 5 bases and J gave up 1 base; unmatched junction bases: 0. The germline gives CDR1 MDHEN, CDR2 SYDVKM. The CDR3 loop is CASSAGGQETQYF. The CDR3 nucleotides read TGTGCCAGCAGTGCGGGGGGCCAAGAGACCCAGTACTTC.

CDR3 protein: CASSVGAKGSEQFF. CDR3 sequence (DNA): TGTGCCAGCAGCGTAGGGGCCAAAGGCAGTGAGCAGTTCTTC. The chain recombines TRBV9 with TRBJ2-1, with D hard to call. The V and J ends lost 0 bases and 9 bases respectively, with 13 bases between them. Per the germline V gene, CDR1 is SGDLS and CDR2 is YYNGEE. This CDR3 comprises 14 residues.

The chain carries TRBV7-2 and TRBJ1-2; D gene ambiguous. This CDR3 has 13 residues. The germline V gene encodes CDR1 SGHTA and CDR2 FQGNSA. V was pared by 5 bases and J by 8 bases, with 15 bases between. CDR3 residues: CASSVPSSLGYTF. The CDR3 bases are TGTGCCAGCAGCGTACCCAGTTCCTTGGGCTACACCTTC. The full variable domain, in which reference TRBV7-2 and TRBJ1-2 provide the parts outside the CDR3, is GAGVSQSPSNKVTEKGKDVELRCDPISGHTALYWYRQSLGQGLEFLIYFQGNSAPDKSGLPSDRFSAERTGGSVSTLTIQRTQQEDSAVYLCASSVPSSLGYTFGSGTRLTVV.

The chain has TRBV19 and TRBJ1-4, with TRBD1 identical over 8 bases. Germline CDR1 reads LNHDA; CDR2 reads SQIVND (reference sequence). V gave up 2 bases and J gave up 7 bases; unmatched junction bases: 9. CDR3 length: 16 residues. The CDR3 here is CASSILLAGGFEKLFF. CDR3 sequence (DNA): TGTGCCAGTAGTATACTTCTGGCAGGGGGCTTTGAAAAACTGTTTTTT.

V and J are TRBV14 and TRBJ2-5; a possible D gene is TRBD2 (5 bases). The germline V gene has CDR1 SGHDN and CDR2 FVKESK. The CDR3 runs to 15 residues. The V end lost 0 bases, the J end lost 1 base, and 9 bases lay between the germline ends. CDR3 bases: TGTGCCAGCAGCCAAGAGATAGGACTCCAAGAGACCCAGTACTTC. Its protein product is CASSQEIGLQETQYF.

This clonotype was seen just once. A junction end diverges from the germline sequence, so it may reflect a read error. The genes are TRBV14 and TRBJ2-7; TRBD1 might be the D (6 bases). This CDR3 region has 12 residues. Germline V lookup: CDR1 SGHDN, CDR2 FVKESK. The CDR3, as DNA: TGTGCCAGCAGTGCAGGACAGCTCGAGCGGTACTTC. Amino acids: CASSAGQLERYF.